Here is one TCR beta chain with its context. Antigen unknown. Generated by immunoSEQ multiplex PCR, the TCRdb table keeps only in-frame clones and is missing some. Among some 40,000 clones listed, 75% were seen once. Documented time point: week 47, end of study. The investigators gave 300 ug of mutant IDH1 20-mer peptide in each vaccine dose, together with topical imiquimod. Patients were given eight vaccinations, scheduled in weeks 1, 3, 5, 7, 11, 15, 19 and 23. The sample is drawn from a study of a mutant IDH1 vaccine in newly diagnosed glioma. Across the whole study: Of the patients given treatment, around 60% were male and 37.5% were female, and a mean age of around 44 years was recorded. Held at week 35, visit V12 was the safety follow-up, and visit V13 followed at week 47. Therapy received beforehand was radiotherapy, temozolomide, or both, with most patients given both.

This receptor was identified in a man aged 40-55 years with glioma. This specimen consisted of PBMCs, obtained from a glioma patient whose treatment included an IDH1 peptide vaccine.

In DNA form, the CDR3 reads TGTGCCAGCAGCTTGACAGGCGTAGATGAGCAGTTCTTC. This sequence encodes CASSLTGVDEQFF. The chain employs TRBV7-9 and TRBJ2-1; TRBD1 might be the D (6 bases). Germline V CDR1 and CDR2: SEHNR, FQNEAQ (reference sequence). V dropped 3 bases and J dropped 8 bases, with 11 bases sitting between them. The CDR3 is 13 residues long.